Given below is one TCR beta chain in context. Its specificity is not known. Time point meaning: longitudinal time-point 1 (baseline). Every sequencing run generated in excess of 180 million TCR-beta sequences. These sequences covered 15-18 subjects. One entry per CDR3 protein, called by TCRdb with MiXCR from the 5' RACE reads. The data contain approximately 46,000 distinct CDR3 sequences, 9% to 10% of them singletons. The CDR3 covers 17 residues. Germline-derived CDR1 and CDR2 are SGHDN and FVKESK. Deletions cut 4 bases from V and 1 base from J, with 16 bases between. The sample originates from a study of neurological immune-mediated disorders. Overall study results and limits: None of the CDR3 amino acid sequences found in expanded clones was shared across subjects. This suggests that the TCR-beta repertoires were private in all groups.

The receptor comes from a woman in her thirties or forties in good health. The chain combines TRBV14 with TRBJ2-2, with D possibly TRBD1 on 5 matching bases. Sequenced sample: PBMCs. The DNA of the CDR3 is TGTGCCAGCAGCCGAACCAATATTGGACAGAACACCGGGGAGCTGTTTTTT. This gives the protein CASSRTNIGQNTGELFF.